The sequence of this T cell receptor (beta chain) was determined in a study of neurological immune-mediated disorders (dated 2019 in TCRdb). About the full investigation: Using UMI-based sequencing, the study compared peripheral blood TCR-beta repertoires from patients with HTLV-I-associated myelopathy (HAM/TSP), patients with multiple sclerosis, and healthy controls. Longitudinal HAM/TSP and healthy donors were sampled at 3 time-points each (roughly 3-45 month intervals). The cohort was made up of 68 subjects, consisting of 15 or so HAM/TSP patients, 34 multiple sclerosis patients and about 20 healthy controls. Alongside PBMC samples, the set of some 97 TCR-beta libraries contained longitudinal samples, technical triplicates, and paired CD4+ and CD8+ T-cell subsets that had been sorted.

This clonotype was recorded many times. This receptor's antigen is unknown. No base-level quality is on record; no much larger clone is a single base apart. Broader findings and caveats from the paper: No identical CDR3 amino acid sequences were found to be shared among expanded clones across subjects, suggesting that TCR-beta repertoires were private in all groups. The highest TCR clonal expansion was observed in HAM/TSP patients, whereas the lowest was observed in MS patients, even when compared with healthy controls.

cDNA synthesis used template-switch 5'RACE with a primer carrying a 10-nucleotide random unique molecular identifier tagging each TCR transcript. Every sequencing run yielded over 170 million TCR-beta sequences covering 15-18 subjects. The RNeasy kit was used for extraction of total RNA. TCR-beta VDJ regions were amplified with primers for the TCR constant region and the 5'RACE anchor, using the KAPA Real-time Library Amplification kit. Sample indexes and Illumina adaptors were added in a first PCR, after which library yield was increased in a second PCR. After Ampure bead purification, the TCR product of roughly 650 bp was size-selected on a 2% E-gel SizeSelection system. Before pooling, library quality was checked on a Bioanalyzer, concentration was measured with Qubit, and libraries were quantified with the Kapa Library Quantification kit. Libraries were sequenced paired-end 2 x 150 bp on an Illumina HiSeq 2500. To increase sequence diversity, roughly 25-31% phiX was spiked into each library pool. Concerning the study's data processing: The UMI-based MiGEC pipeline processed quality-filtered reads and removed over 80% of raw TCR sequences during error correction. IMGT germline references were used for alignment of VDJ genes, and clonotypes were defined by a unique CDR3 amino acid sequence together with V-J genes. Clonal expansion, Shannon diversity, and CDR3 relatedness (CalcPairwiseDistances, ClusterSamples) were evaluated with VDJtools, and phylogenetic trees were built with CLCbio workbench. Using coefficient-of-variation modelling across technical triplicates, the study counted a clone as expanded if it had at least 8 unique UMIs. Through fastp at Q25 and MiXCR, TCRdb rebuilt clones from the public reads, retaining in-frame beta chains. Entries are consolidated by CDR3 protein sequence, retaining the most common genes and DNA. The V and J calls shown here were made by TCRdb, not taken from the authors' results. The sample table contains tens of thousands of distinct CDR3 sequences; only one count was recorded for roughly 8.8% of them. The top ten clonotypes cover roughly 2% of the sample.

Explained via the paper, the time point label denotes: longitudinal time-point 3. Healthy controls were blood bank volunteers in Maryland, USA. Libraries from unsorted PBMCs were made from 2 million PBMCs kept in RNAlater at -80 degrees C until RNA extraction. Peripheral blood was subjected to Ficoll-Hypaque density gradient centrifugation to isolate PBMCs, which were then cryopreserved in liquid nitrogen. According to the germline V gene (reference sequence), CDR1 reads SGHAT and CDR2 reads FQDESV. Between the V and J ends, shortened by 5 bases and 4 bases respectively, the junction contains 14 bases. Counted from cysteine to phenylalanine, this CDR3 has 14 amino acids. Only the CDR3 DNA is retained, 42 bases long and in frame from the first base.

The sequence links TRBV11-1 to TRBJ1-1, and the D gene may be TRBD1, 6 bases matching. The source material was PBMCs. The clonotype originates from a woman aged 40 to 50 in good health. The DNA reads TGTGCCAGCAGCAAGTCAGGGGTCCTCACTGAAGCTTTCTTT. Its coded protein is CASSKSGVLTEAFF.